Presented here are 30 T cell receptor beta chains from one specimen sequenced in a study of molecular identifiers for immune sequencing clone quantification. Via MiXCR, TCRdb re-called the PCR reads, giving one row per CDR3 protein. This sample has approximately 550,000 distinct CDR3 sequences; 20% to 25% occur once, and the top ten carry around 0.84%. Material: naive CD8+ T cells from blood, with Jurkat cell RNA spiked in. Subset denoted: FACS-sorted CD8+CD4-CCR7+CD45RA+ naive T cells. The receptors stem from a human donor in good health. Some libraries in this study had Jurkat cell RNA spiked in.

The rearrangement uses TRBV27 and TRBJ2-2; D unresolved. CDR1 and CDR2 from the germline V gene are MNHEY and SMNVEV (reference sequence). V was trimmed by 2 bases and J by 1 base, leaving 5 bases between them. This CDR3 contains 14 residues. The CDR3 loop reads CASSLGKNTGELFF. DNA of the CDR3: TGTGCCAGCAGTTTAGGCAAGAACACCGGGGAGCTGTTTTTT.

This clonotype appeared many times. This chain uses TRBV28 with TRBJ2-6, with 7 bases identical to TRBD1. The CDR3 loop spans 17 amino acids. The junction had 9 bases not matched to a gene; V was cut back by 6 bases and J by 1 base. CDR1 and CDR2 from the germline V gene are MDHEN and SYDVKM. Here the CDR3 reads CASSSGTDPSGANVLTF. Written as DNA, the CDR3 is TGTGCCAGCAGCTCCGGGACAGATCCTTCTGGGGCCAACGTCCTGACTTTC.

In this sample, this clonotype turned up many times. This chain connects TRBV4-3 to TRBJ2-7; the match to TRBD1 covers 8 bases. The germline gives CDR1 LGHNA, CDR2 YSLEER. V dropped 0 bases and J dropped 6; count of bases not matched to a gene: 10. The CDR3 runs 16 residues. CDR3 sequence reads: CASSQEGYRGKGEQYF. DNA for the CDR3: TGCGCCAGCAGCCAAGAGGGGTACAGGGGGAAGGGCGAGCAGTACTTC.

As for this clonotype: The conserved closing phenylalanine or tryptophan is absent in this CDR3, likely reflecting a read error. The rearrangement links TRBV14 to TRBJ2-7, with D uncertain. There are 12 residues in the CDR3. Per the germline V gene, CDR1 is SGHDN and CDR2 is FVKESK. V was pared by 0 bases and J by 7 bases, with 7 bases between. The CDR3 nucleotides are TGTGCCAGCAGCCAAGATCCCAGTGAGCAGTACCTC. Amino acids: CASSQDPSEQYL.

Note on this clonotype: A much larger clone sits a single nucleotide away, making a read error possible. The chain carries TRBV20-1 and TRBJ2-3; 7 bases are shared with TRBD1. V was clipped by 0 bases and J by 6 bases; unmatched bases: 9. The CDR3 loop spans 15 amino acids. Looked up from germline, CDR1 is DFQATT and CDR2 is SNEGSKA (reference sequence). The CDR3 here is CSARDHQGVLDTQYF. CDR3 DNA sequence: TGCAGTGCTAGAGATCATCAGGGGGTGCTGGATACGCAGTATTTT.

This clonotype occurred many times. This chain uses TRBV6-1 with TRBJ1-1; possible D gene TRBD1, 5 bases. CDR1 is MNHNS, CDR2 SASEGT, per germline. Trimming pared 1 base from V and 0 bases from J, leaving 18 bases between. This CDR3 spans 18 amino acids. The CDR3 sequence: CASSEDLDISLLNTEAFF. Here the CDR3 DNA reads TGTGCCAGCAGTGAAGACCTGGACATCTCTCTGCTGAACACTGAAGCTTTCTTT.

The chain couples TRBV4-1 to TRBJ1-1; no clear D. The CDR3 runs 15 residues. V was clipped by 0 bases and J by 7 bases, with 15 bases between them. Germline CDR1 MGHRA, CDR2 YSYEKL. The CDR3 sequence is CASSQDPVMVGEAFF. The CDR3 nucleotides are TGCGCCAGCAGCCAAGACCCGGTGATGGTCGGTGAAGCTTTCTTT.

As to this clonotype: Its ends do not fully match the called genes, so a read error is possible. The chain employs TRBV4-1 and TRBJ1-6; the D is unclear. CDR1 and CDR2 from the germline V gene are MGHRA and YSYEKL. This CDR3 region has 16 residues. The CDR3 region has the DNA TGCGCCGGCAGCCAAGATCAGTCATGGGTTAATTCACCCCTCCACTTT. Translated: CAGSQDQSWVNSPLHF.

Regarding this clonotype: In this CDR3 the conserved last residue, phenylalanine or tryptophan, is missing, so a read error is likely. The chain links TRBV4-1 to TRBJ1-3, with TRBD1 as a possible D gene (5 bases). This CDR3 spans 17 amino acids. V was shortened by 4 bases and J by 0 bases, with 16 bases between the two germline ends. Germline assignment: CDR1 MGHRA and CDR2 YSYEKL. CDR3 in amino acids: CASSRVGQETSGNTIYS. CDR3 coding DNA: TGCGCCAGCAGCCGGGTGGGGCAGGAGACCTCTGGAAACACCATATATTCT.

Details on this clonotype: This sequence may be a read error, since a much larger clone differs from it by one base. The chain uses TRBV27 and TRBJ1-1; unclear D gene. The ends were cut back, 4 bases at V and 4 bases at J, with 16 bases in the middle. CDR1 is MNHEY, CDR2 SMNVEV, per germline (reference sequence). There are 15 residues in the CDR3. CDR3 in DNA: TGTGCCAGCAGTTGGGAGGTCTCCATGGGCACTGAAGCTTTCTTT. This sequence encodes CASSWEVSMGTEAFF.

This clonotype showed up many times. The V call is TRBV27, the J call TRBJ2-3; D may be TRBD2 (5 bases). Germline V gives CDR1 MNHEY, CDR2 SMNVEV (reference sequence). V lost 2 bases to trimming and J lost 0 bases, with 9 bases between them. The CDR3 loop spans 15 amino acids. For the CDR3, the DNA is TGTGCCAGCAGTTTAAACAGACTAAGCACAGATACGCAGTATTTT. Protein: CASSLNRLSTDTQYF.

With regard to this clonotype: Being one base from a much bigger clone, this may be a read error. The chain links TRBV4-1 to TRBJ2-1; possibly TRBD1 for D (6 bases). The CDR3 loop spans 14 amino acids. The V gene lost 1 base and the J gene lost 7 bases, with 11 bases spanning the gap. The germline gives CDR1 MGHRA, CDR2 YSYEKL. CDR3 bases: TGCGCCAGCAGCCAAGTAACAGGGCCGAATGAGCAGTTCTTC. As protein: CASSQVTGPNEQFF.

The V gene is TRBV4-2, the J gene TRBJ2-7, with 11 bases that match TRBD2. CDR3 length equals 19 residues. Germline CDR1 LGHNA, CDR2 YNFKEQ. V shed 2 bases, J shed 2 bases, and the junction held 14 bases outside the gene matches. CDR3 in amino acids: CASSQIGRGSGGVPYEQYF. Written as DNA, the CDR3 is TGTGCCAGCAGCCAAATTGGCCGGGGTAGCGGGGGGGTTCCCTACGAGCAGTACTTC.

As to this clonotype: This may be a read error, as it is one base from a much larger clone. The CDR3 DNA follows: TGCGCCAGCAGCCAGCTAGGAAGGGACTGGAACACTGAAGCTTTCTTT. The encoded protein is CASSQLGRDWNTEAFF. V usage is TRBV4-1 and J usage is TRBJ1-1, with TRBD1 as a possible D gene (5 bases). Per the germline V gene, CDR1 is MGHRA and CDR2 is YSYEKL. The CDR3 totals 16 residues. Trimming took 3 bases from V and 1 from J, leaving 15 bases between them.

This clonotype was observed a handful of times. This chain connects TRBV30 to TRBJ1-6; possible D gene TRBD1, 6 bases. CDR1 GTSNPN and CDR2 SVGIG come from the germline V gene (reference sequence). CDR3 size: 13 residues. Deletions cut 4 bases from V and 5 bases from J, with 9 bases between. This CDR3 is CAWTRGNNSPLHF. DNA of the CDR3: TGTGCCTGGACCAGGGGAAATAATTCACCCCTCCACTTT.

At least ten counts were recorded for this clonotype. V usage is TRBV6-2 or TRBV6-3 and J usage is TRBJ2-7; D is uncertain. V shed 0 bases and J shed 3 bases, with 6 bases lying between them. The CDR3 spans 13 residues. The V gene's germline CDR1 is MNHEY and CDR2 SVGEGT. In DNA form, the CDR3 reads TGTGCCAGCAGTTACTCTACTGTCTACGAGCAGTACTTC. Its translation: CASSYSTVYEQYF.

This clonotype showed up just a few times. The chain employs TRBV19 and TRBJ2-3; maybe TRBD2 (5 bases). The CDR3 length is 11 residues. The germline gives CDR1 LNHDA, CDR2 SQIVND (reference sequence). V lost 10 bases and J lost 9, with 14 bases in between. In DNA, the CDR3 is TGTGCCAACCGTCCCCGGGGAACGCAGTATTTT. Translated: CANRPRGTQYF.

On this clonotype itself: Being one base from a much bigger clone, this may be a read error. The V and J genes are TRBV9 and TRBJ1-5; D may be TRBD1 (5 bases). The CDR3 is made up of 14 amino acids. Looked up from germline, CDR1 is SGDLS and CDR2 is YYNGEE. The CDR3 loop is CTSSPTETYQPQHF. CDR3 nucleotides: TGTACCAGCAGCCCGACAGAGACTTATCAGCCCCAGCATTTT.

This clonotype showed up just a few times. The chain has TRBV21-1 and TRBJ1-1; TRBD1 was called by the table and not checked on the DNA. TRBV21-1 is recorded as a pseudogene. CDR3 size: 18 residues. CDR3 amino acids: CVSSKVRHDRSMNTEAFF. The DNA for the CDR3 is TGTGTCAGCAGCAAAGTGAGACACGACAGGTCAATGAACACTGAAGCTTTCTTT.

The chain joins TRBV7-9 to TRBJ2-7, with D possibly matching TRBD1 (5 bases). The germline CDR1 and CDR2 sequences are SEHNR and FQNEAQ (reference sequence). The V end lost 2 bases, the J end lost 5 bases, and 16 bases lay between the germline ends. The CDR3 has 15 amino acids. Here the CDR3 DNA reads TGTGCCAGCAGCTTAAATAACAGGCCTCGGGACGAGCAGTACTTC. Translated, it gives CASSLNNRPRDEQYF.

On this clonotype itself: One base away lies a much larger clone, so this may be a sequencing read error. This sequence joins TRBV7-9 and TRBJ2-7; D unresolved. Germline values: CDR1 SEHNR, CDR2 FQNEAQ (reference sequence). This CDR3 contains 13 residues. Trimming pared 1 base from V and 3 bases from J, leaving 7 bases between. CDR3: CASSLEDRYEQYF. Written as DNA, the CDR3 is TGTGCCAGCAGCTTAGAGGACCGCTACGAGCAGTACTTC.

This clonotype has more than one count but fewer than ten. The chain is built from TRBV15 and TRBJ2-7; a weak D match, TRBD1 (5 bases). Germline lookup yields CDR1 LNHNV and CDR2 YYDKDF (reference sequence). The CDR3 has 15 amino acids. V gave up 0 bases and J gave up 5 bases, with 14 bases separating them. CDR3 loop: CATSRDKGLINEQYF. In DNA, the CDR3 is TGTGCCACCAGCAGAGATAAGGGGTTAATCAACGAGCAGTACTTC.

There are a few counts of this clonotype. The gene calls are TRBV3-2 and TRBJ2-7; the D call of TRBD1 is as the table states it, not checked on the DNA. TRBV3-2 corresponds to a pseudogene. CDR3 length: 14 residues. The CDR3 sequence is CASSQPGVSYEQYF. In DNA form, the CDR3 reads TGTGCCAGCAGCCAGCCCGGGGTCTCCTACGAGCAGTACTTC.

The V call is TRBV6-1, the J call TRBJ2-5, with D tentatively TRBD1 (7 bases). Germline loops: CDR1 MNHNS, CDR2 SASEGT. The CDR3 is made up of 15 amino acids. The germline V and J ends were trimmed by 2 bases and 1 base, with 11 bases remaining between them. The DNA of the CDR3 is TGTGCCAGCAGTGAAATGCGGGACAGCCAAGAGACCCAGTACTTC. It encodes CASSEMRDSQETQYF.

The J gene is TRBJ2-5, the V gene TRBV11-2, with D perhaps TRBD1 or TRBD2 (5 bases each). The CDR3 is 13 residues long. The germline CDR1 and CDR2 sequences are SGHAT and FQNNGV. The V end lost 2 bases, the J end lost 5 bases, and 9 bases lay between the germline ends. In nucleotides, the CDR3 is TGTGCCAGCAGCTTATGGGGACCGGAGACCCAGTACTTC. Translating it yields CASSLWGPETQYF.

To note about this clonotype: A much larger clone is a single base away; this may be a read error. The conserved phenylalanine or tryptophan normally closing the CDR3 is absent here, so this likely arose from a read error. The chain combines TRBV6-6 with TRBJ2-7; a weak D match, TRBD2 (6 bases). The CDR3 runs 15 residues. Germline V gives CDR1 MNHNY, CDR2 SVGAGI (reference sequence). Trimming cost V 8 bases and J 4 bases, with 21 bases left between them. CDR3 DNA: TGTGCCAGCGTCCCCCTCGTCACCCGGGGGTACGAGCAGTACCTC. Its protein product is CASVPLVTRGYEQYL.

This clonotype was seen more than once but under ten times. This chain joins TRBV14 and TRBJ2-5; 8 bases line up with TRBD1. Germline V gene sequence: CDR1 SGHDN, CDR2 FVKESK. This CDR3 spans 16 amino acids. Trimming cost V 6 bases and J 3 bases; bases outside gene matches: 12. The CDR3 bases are TGTGCCAGCAGAGGCGGGACAGGACCTCTTGAAGAGACCCAGTACTTC. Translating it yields CASRGGTGPLEETQYF.

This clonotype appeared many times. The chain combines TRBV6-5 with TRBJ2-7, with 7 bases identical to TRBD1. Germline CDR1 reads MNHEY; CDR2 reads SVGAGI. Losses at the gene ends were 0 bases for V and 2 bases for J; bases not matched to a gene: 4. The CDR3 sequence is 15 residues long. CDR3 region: CASSYSGTDPYEQYF. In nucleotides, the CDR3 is TGTGCCAGCAGTTACTCCGGGACAGACCCCTACGAGCAGTACTTC.

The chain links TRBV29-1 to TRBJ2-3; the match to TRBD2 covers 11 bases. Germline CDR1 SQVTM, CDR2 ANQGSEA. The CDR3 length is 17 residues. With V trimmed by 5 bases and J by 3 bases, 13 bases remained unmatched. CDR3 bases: TGCAGCGTTACCTTGACTAGCGGGACCTGGACAACAGATACGCAGTATTTT. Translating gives CSVTLTSGTWTTDTQYF.

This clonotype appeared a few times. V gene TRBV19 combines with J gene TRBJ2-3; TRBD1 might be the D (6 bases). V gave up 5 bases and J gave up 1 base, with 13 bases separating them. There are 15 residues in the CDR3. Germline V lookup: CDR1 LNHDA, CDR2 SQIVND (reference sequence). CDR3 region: CASSRSWTGTDTQYF. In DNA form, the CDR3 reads TGTGCCAGTAGTCGATCCTGGACAGGCACAGATACGCAGTATTTT.